One sample yielded the 21 T cell receptor beta chains listed below, sequenced in a study of blood T cell repertoires in COVID-19 (dated by TCRdb to 2020 to 2022). Receptor libraries were prepared by the immunoSEQ multiplex PCR assay. TCRdb re-hosts the immuneACCESS table, in-frame sequences only. Its copies lack some clones; in the studies checked, an unresolved V gene accounts for under half of them, and the cause for the rest is not known. This sample gives around 200,000 clones in total; roughly 90% of them show up just once. The ten largest clones take up less than 25% of the sample. The sample comprised peripheral blood. The receptors originated from a man between 65 and 85 years old with active or convalescent COVID-19.

The V gene is TRBV12-3 or TRBV12-4, the J gene TRBJ1-2, with 8 bases lining up with TRBD1. The length of the CDR3 is 12 residues. The J segment lost 4 bases and the V segment lost 6 bases, leaving 1 base of the junction unmatched. CDR3: CASRTGGYGYTF. CDR3 nucleotides: TGTGCCAGCAGAACAGGGGGCTATGGCTACACCTTC.

The chain is built from TRBV28 and TRBJ2-7; a weak D match, TRBD2 (6 bases). Looked up from germline, CDR1 is MDHEN and CDR2 is SYDVKM. Trimming shortened V by 0 bases and J by 6 bases, and 15 bases separated the two germline ends. CDR3 length: 15 amino acids. The CDR3 protein is CASSLWTRAGGEQYF. Here the CDR3 DNA reads TGTGCCAGCAGTTTATGGACTAGGGCGGGCGGCGAGCAGTACTTC.

V is TRBV7-2 and J is TRBJ1-5; 7 bases are a match to TRBD1. The CDR3 length is 15 residues. Trimming cost V 1 base and J 7 bases; bases outside gene matches: 7. Looked up from germline, CDR1 is SGHTA and CDR2 is FQGNSA. The CDR3, as DNA: TGTGCCAGCAGCTTAGGACAGGGTTTGGGGCAGCCCCAGCATTTT. It specifies CASSLGQGLGQPQHF.

Only a few counts were recorded for this clone. In nucleotides, the CDR3 is TGTGCCAGCAGCCCAACAGTGAACACTGAAGCTTTCTTT. It translates to CASSPTVNTEAFF. The V and J genes are TRBV7-2 and TRBJ1-1; D gene uncertain. The germline gives CDR1 SGHTA, CDR2 FQGNSA. The CDR3 sequence is 13 residues long. V was pared by 5 bases and J by 0 bases, with 7 bases between.

This clone was seen just once. The DNA of the CDR3 is TGCGCCAGCAGCTTGGCCAGGGGGGATCGGGAAAAACTGTTTTTT. Translated: CASSLARGDREKLFF. The rearrangement links TRBV5-1 to TRBJ1-4; 7 bases line up with TRBD1. Unmatched junction bases numbered 7, after V lost 0 bases and J lost 8 bases. This CDR3 is built from 15 residues. Germline V gene lookup returns CDR1 SGHRS and CDR2 YFSETQ.

In its sample, this clone was seen a few times. The V and J genes are TRBV12-3 or TRBV12-4 and TRBJ1-2; D remains ambiguous. Trimming shortened V by 5 bases and J by 8 bases, and 15 bases separated the two germline ends. The CDR3 has 13 residues. The DNA for the CDR3 is TGTGCCAGCAGTCCACTTCGATTCTGGGGCTACACCTTC. Residues: CASSPLRFWGYTF.

This clone occurred a few times. The rearrangement uses TRBV9 and TRBJ2-6; D is unclear. CDR3 size: 15 residues. The V gene lost 6 bases and the J gene lost 0 bases, with 10 bases spanning the gap. CDR1 and CDR2 from the germline V gene are SGDLS and YYNGEE. The CDR3: CASTPGDSGANVLTF. Here the CDR3 DNA reads TGTGCCAGCACCCCTGGAGACTCTGGGGCCAACGTCCTGACTTTC.

The chain is built from TRBV5-8 and TRBJ2-1; the match to TRBD2 covers 8 bases. CDR1 and CDR2 (germline): SGHTS, YDEGEE. The CDR3 has 16 amino acids. With 0 bases clipped from V and 7 bases from J, the junction kept 9 bases outside the gene matches. CDR3 in amino acids: CASSLEPTGGPNEQFF. CDR3 nucleotide sequence: TGTGCCAGCAGCTTGGAGCCCACGGGGGGGCCGAATGAGCAGTTCTTC. The full variable domain, with the rest looked up from reference TRBV5-8 and TRBJ2-1, is EAGVTQSPTHLIKTRGQQATLRCSPISGHTSVYWYQQALGLGLQFLLWYDEGEERNRGNFPPRFSGRQFPNYSSELNVNALELEDSALYLCASSLEPTGGPNEQFFGPGTRLTVL.

The chain is built from TRBV7-9 and TRBJ1-2; 10 bases are a match to TRBD1. The germline V gene encodes CDR1 SEHNR and CDR2 FQNEAQ (reference sequence). V dropped 3 bases and J dropped 7; count of bases not matched to a gene: 2. The CDR3 has 13 amino acids. The chain's CDR3 is CASSLGTGAGYTF. CDR3 coding DNA: TGTGCCAGCAGCTTGGGGACAGGGGCTGGCTACACCTTC.

This chain connects TRBV27 to TRBJ1-5, with a weak D call TRBD1 (5 bases). CDR3 length: 14 amino acids. Looked up from germline, CDR1 is MNHEY and CDR2 is SMNVEV (reference sequence). V was shortened by 4 bases and J by 10 bases, with 17 bases between the two germline ends. Written as DNA, the CDR3 is TGTGCCAGCAGTTCACAGGTATCGGCTCGCCCCCAGCATTTT. Its translation is CASSSQVSARPQHF.

The rearrangement joins TRBV5-1 to TRBJ1-2; D possibly corresponds to TRBD1 (6 bases). This CDR3 has 14 amino acids. Trimming shortened V by 0 bases and J by 6 bases, and 12 bases separated the two germline ends. Germline V gene sequence: CDR1 SGHRS, CDR2 YFSETQ. CDR3 nucleotides: TGCGCCAGCAGCTTGGACAGGGCTAGGGATGGCTACACCTTC. Translated: CASSLDRARDGYTF.

V is TRBV5-6 and J is TRBJ1-6; a weak D match, TRBD1 (5 bases). The CDR3 runs 16 residues. The V end was cut by 2 bases, the J end by 7 bases, with 16 bases between. Germline V CDR1 and CDR2: SGHDT, YYEEEE. CDR3 residues: CASSFGHDPGNSPLHF. CDR3 sequence (DNA): TGTGCCAGCAGCTTCGGACACGACCCGGGCAATTCACCCCTCCACTTT. The whole variable domain, filled in from reference TRBV5-6 and TRBJ1-6, reads DAGVTQSPTHLIKTRGQQVTLRCSPKSGHDTVSWYQQALGQGPQFIFQYYEEEERQRGNFPDRFSGHQFPNYSSELNVNALLLGDSALYLCASSFGHDPGNSPLHFGNGTRLTVT.

This clone was seen once. The chain carries TRBV6-5 and TRBJ2-7; 10 bases are a match to TRBD1. Germline V CDR1 and CDR2: MNHEY, SVGAGI. The CDR3 covers 16 residues. J lost 0 bases, V lost 1 base, and 3 bases had no gene match. CDR3 DNA sequence: TGTGCCAGCAGTTACTACTGGACAGGGGGCTCCTACGAGCAGTACTTC. This translates into CASSYYWTGGSYEQYF.

This rearrangement joins TRBV27 to TRBJ2-2; the match to TRBD2 covers 7 bases. CDR1 and CDR2 from the germline V gene are MNHEY and SMNVEV (reference sequence). CDR3 length: 13 amino acids. The ends lost 11 bases at V and 4 bases at J; junction bases unmatched: 7. The CDR3 coding sequence is TGTGCCGCCCAGCGGGGTCTCACCGGGGAGCTGTTTTTT. It translates to CAAQRGLTGELFF.

The chain recombines TRBV9 with TRBJ1-1; TRBD1 agrees at 8 bases. Per germline, CDR1 SGDLS and CDR2 YYNGEE. V shed 3 bases, J shed 3 bases, and the junction held 7 bases outside the gene matches. CDR3 length: 15 residues. Here the CDR3 DNA reads TGTGCCAGCAGCGGAGACCCAGGGGGCTACACTGAAGCTTTCTTT. Translated: CASSGDPGGYTEAFF.

The chain has TRBV28 and TRBJ1-2; 8 bases are a match to TRBD1. With V trimmed by 5 bases and J by 4 bases, 9 bases remained unmatched. Germline V gene lookup returns CDR1 MDHEN and CDR2 SYDVKM. This CDR3 comprises 15 residues. CDR3 protein: CASSLDRAYTYGYTF. DNA of the CDR3: TGTGCCAGCAGTCTGGACAGGGCTTATACCTATGGCTACACCTTC.

This chain uses TRBV27 with TRBJ2-5; possible D gene TRBD2, 6 bases. Trimming took 2 bases from V and 5 from J, leaving 12 bases between them. In germline, CDR1 is MNHEY, CDR2 SMNVEV (reference sequence). This CDR3 has 14 residues. The DNA of the CDR3 is TGTGCCAGCAGTTTAGGAGGGTATGGGGAGACCCAGTACTTC. Translated: CASSLGGYGETQYF.

The J gene is TRBJ2-5, the V gene TRBV12-3 or TRBV12-4, with 7 bases lining up with TRBD2. J gave up 3 bases and V 6 bases, and 4 bases lay outside the gene matches. The CDR3 is 13 residues long. As DNA, the CDR3 is TGTGCCAGCAGGTACCTAGCGGAAGAGACCCAGTACTTC. Amino acid sequence: CASRYLAEETQYF.

The rearrangement joins TRBV5-1 to TRBJ1-5; 11 positions agree with TRBD1. Germline lookup yields CDR1 SGHRS and CDR2 YFSETQ. The CDR3 length is 15 residues. V was pared by 4 bases and J by 7 bases, with 7 bases of the junction left unmatched. CDR3 coding DNA: TGCGCCAGCAGCCCGGGGACAGGGGGAGGCCAGCCCCAGCATTTT. This codes for CASSPGTGGGQPQHF.

The chain carries TRBV19 and TRBJ1-3; possibly TRBD1 for D (6 bases). This CDR3 region has 16 residues. V lost 10 bases to trimming and J lost 0 bases, with 19 bases between them. Germline CDR1 is LNHDA and CDR2 is SQIVND (reference sequence). The CDR3: CATANYRANSGNTIYF. Written as DNA, the CDR3 is TGTGCCACCGCGAACTACAGGGCGAACTCTGGAAACACCATATATTTT. Looking up the rest from reference TRBV19 and TRBJ1-3 gives the full variable domain: DGGITQSPKYLFRKEGQNVTLSCEQNLNHDAMYWYRQDPGQGLRLIYYSQIVNDFQKGDIAEGYSVSREKKESFPLTVTSAQKNPTAFYLCATANYRANSGNTIYFGEGSWLTVV.

V usage is TRBV24-1 and J usage is TRBJ2-3; the match to TRBD1 covers 8 bases. The CDR3 spans 16 residues. V lost 10 bases to trimming and J lost 1 base; unmatched junction nucleotides: 12. The germline V gene encodes CDR1 KGHDR and CDR2 SFDVKD. The CDR3 sequence: CATSPPPGQGTDTQYF. In DNA form, the CDR3 reads TGTGCCACTAGCCCCCCTCCGGGACAGGGCACAGATACGCAGTATTTT.